The 7 T cell receptor beta chains presented below share a single source sample, sequenced in a study of blood T cell repertoires in COVID-19. The data were produced by immunoSEQ multiplex PCR, yet TCRdb's version contains in-frame clones alone and is incomplete. Found here are 180,000 or so clones, about 77% of them singletons; the top ten hold 2.5% to 3%. What was sequenced was peripheral blood. The receptors stem from a woman of 80 years or more with active or convalescent COVID-19.

The V and J genes are TRBV28 and TRBJ1-2, with D possibly being TRBD1 (5 bases). This CDR3 contains 14 residues. V was cut by 8 bases and J by 5 bases, with 18 bases left in between. Germline assignment: CDR1 MDHEN and CDR2 SYDVKM. CDR3 loop: CASRLGQGDYGYTF. CDR3 nucleotides: TGTGCCAGCCGGCTTGGGCAGGGTGATTATGGCTACACCTTC.

The gene calls are TRBV29-1 and TRBJ2-2, with 7 bases matching TRBD1. The CDR3 consists of 15 residues. The V and J ends lost 6 bases and 5 bases, in that order; junction bases with no gene match: 12. Germline-derived CDR1 and CDR2 are SQVTM and ANQGSEA. CDR3 in DNA: TGCAGCGTCACCGGGACAGCCGACCAAACCGGGGAGCTGTTTTTT. This codes for CSVTGTADQTGELFF.

The genes are TRBV5-6 and TRBJ2-7; no definite D call. This CDR3 has 14 amino acids. CDR1 is SGHDT, CDR2 YYEEEE, per germline. The V end was cut by 0 bases, the J end by 0 bases, with 7 bases between. CDR3 sequence: CASSLAGGSYEQYF. The DNA for the CDR3 is TGTGCCAGCAGCTTGGCTGGCGGCTCCTACGAGCAGTACTTC.

The V gene is TRBV19, the J gene TRBJ2-5, with a tentative D call TRBD1 (5 bases). Germline CDR1 reads LNHDA; CDR2 reads SQIVND (reference sequence). The germline V and J ends were trimmed by 6 bases and 2 bases, with 10 bases remaining between them. CDR3 length: 13 residues. CDR3 amino acids: CASRPTDQETQYF. Written as DNA, the CDR3 is TGTGCCAGTAGGCCGACAGATCAAGAGACCCAGTACTTC.

The chain links TRBV4-1 to TRBJ2-3, with 12 bases identical to TRBD2. CDR1 and CDR2 (germline): MGHRA, YSYEKL. Unmatched junction bases numbered 11, after V lost 6 bases and J lost 7 bases. The CDR3 totals 16 residues. The CDR3 DNA follows: TGCGCCAGCAGAGTAGTACTAGCGGGGGGCCCATATACGCAGTATTTT. Translation: CASRVVLAGGPYTQYF.

The rearrangement joins TRBV9 to TRBJ1-1; 7 nucleotides align to TRBD1. From germline, CDR1 is SGDLS and CDR2 YYNGEE. CDR3 length: 15 amino acids. V lost 5 bases to trimming and J lost 5 bases; unmatched junction nucleotides: 12. CDR3 DNA: TGTGCCAGCAGTCATCTTCAGCAGGGGGGAACTGAAGCTTTCTTT. Protein product: CASSHLQQGGTEAFF.

V gene TRBV15 combines with J gene TRBJ1-2, with D tentatively TRBD1 (6 bases). Trimming left V 5 bases short and J 4 bases short, with 17 bases between. This CDR3 is built from 15 residues. Per germline, CDR1 LNHNV and CDR2 YYDKDF (reference sequence). The CDR3 region is CATSRARTGTYGYTF. Here the CDR3 DNA reads TGTGCCACCAGCCGCGCCCGAACAGGGACCTATGGCTACACCTTC.